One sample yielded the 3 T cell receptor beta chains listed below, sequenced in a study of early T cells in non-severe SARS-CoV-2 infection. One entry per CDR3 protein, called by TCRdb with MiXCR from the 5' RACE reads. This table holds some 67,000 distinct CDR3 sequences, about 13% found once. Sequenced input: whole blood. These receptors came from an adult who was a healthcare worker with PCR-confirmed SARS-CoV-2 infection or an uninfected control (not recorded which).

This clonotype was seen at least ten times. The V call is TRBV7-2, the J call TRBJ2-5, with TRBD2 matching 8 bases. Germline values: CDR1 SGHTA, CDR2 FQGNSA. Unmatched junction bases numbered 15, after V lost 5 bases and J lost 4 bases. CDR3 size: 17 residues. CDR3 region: CASSLWAAPGGPETQYF. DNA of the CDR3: TGTGCCAGCAGCCTATGGGCAGCTCCGGGGGGGCCAGAGACCCAGTACTTC.

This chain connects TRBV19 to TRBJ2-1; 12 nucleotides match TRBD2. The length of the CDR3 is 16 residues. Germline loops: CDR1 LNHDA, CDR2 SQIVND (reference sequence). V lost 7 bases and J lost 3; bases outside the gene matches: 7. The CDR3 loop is CASTRTSGDLYNEQFF. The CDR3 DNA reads TGTGCCAGTACCCGGACTAGCGGGGACCTCTACAATGAGCAGTTCTTC. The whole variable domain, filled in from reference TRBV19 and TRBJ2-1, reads DGGITQSPKYLFRKEGQNVTLSCEQNLNHDAMYWYRQDPGQGLRLIYYSQIVNDFQKGDIAEGYSVSREKKESFPLTVTSAQKNPTAFYLCASTRTSGDLYNEQFFGPGTRLTVL.

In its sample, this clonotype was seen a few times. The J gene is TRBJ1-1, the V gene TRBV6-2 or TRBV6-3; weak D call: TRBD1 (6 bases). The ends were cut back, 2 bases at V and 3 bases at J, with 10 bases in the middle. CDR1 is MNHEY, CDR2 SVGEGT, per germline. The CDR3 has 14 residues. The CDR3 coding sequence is TGTGCCAGCAGTTACGACAGGCCAGACACTGAAGCTTTCTTT. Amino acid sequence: CASSYDRPDTEAFF.